The TCR beta chain described here comes from a study of PD-L1 blockade in urothelial cancer. Study at large: Patients took up atezolizumab in about 2014 at 1,200 mg intravenously every 3 weeks. The patients had undergone anywhere from 0 to 3 prior chemotherapy regimens. Samples of blood were analyzed 3 weeks (second dose) and 6 weeks after treatment start.

The table came from immunoSEQ multiplex PCR; TCRdb's copy has only in-frame clones and leaves some out. The sample includes more than 35,000 clones, 82% seen only once; the top ten take more than 3%. There are a few counts of this clone. Germline V gene lookup returns CDR1 SNHLY and CDR2 FYNNEI. This CDR3 has 13 residues. The V gene lost 7 bases and the J gene lost 0 bases, with 4 bases spanning the gap. V and J are TRBV2 and TRBJ2-6; D unclear. The starting material was PBMCs, obtained around atezolizumab (anti-PD-L1) treatment. This clonotype was obtained from a man in his 70s with urothelial cancer. The DNA for the CDR3 is TGTGCCAGCACAATCTCTGGGGCCAACGTCCTGACTTTC. This translates into CASTISGANVLTF.